The 25 T cell receptor beta chains below all came from one sample that was sequenced in a study of cytomegalovirus exposure and HLA in healthy donors. 60 Vbeta and 13 Jbeta primers were used in PCR. Using immunoSEQ multiplex PCR, the repertoire was profiled, and TCRdb retains in-frame clones only, with some absent. The listing records roughly 190,000 clones. The sample comprised PBMCs. These TCRs come from a woman aged 18-29 years in good health and CMV-seropositive.

The V gene is TRBV2, the J gene TRBJ2-4; no firm D call. Per germline, CDR1 SNHLY and CDR2 FYNNEI. The CDR3 consists of 15 residues. V was trimmed by 8 bases and J by 2 bases, leaving 16 bases between them. The CDR3 protein is CASGDRGWSKNIQYF. CDR3 sequence (DNA): TGTGCCAGCGGCGATCGAGGCTGGTCCAAAAACATTCAGTACTTC.

The chain links TRBV19 to TRBJ2-2; tentative D call: TRBD1 (5 bases). Germline V gene data show CDR1 as LNHDA and CDR2 as SQIVND (reference sequence). V lost 7 bases, J lost 2 bases, and 17 bases lay in between. CDR3 length: 16 amino acids. The CDR3 sequence: CASILTGQINTGELFF. DNA for the CDR3: TGTGCCAGTATCCTGACTGGACAAATAAACACCGGGGAGCTGTTTTTT.

The J gene is TRBJ2-3, the V gene TRBV7-2; TRBD2 matches 7 bases. The CDR3 is 15 residues long. V dropped 2 bases and J dropped 2; count of bases not matched to a gene: 4. The V gene's germline CDR1 is SGHTA and CDR2 FQGNSA. The CDR3 bases are TGTGCCAGCAGCTTACCAGCGGGGACCACAGATACGCAGTATTTT. Translated: CASSLPAGTTDTQYF.

V usage is TRBV5-1 and J usage is TRBJ2-5, with TRBD2 matching over 11 bases. V shed 0 bases and J 2 bases; nucleotides not matched to a gene: 6. The V gene's germline CDR1 is SGHRS and CDR2 YFSETQ. The CDR3 is made up of 17 amino acids. The CDR3 DNA sequence: TGCGCCAGCAGCTTGGCGCTAGCGGGGGGTCCTCAAGAGACCCAGTACTTC. Protein: CASSLALAGGPQETQYF.

This sequence joins TRBV4-1 and TRBJ2-3; 7 nucleotides match TRBD1. The V segment lost 7 bases and the J segment 1 base; nucleotides outside the gene matches: 20. The germline V gene encodes CDR1 MGHRA and CDR2 YSYEKL. CDR3 length: 19 residues. The CDR3 DNA reads TGCGCCAGCACTCCTGAGGCGACAGGGATGGTTGTCCGCACAGATACGCAGTATTTT. Its protein is CASTPEATGMVVRTDTQYF.

The chain joins TRBV7-9 to TRBJ2-7; 9 positions agree with TRBD1. Germline loops: CDR1 SEHNR, CDR2 FQNEAQ (reference sequence). Unmatched junction bases numbered 11, after V lost 5 bases and J lost 3 bases. CDR3 length: 16 amino acids. The CDR3 sequence is CASSTPSGTGNYEQYF. The CDR3 coding sequence is TGTGCCAGCAGCACTCCTTCCGGGACAGGGAACTACGAGCAGTACTTC.

The CDR3: CASSLRHSAYNEQFF. In DNA, the CDR3 is TGTGCCAGCAGCTTGAGGCATAGCGCCTACAATGAGCAGTTCTTC. J is TRBJ2-1 and V is TRBV5-4; TRBD2 is a possible D gene (5 bases). There are 15 residues in the CDR3. Germline assignment: CDR1 SGHNT and CDR2 YYREEE (reference sequence). With 1 base removed from V and 2 bases from J, the gap between germline ends came to 10 bases.

The chain recombines TRBV6-1 with TRBJ1-2, with a tentative D call TRBD1 (5 bases). Germline CDR1 is MNHNS and CDR2 is SASEGT. There are 16 residues in the CDR3. V was trimmed by 4 bases and J by 4 bases, leaving 19 bases between them. CDR3 protein: CASSGPGMGGPYGYTF. The CDR3 DNA sequence: TGTGCCAGCAGTGGCCCCGGGATGGGGGGACCCTATGGCTACACCTTC.

The chain carries TRBV4-3 and TRBJ2-5, with 13 bases fitting TRBD2. Germline values: CDR1 LGHNA, CDR2 YSLEER. The CDR3 totals 14 residues. J lost 7 bases, V lost 5 bases, and 4 bases had no gene match. In DNA, the CDR3 is TGCGCCAGCAGCAGACTAGCGGGGGGTGGGACCCAGTACTTC. This translates into CASSRLAGGGTQYF.

The rearrangement joins TRBV5-1 to TRBJ2-3, with 9 bases aligning to TRBD2. V shed 3 bases, J shed 7 bases, and the junction held 9 bases outside the gene matches. In germline, CDR1 is SGHRS, CDR2 YFSETQ. The CDR3 contains 15 residues. This chain's CDR3 is CASSSSGTSSNTQYF. In DNA form, the CDR3 reads TGCGCCAGCAGCTCATCCGGGACTAGCTCGAATACGCAGTATTTT.

The chain combines TRBV27 with TRBJ1-2, with TRBD1 matching 7 bases. Trimming removed 6 bases from V and 8 bases from J; junction bases left unmatched: 12. The CDR3 spans 14 residues. CDR1 is MNHEY, CDR2 SMNVEV, per germline (reference sequence). CDR3 coding DNA: TGTGCCAGCAGGCACCGGACAGGTCATGGCGGCTACACCTTC. Protein sequence: CASRHRTGHGGYTF.

The CDR3 DNA follows: TGTGCCAGCAGCGGGGGGGAAAACTATGGCTACACCTTC. Its translation is CASSGGENYGYTF. The V and J genes are TRBV4-2 and TRBJ1-2, with TRBD1 as a possible D gene (5 bases). Germline CDR1 and CDR2: LGHNA and YNFKEQ. V was clipped by 5 bases and J by 2 bases, with 9 bases between them. The CDR3 loop spans 13 amino acids.

The chain joins TRBV11-1 to TRBJ1-2, with a possible D match to TRBD1 (6 bases). V lost 4 bases and J 4 bases, leaving 10 bases between the germline ends. This CDR3 comprises 13 residues. Per the germline V gene, CDR1 is SGHAT and CDR2 is FQDESV (reference sequence). The CDR3 DNA follows: TGTGCCAGCAGCTCCGGGACAACCTATGGCTACACCTTC. It translates to CASSSGTTYGYTF.

This chain joins TRBV5-1 and TRBJ2-3; a weak D match, TRBD2 (6 bases). The CDR3 is made up of 14 amino acids. The germline V and J ends were trimmed by 4 bases and 0 bases, with 9 bases remaining between them. Germline lookup yields CDR1 SGHRS and CDR2 YFSETQ. The CDR3 loop reads CASSPGTSTDTQYF. CDR3 bases: TGCGCCAGCAGCCCCGGGACTAGCACAGATACGCAGTATTTT.

The chain carries TRBV5-6 and TRBJ1-3; D remains ambiguous. The germline CDR1 and CDR2 sequences are SGHDT and YYEEEE. This CDR3 is built from 14 residues. The V gene lost 0 bases and the J gene lost 2 bases, with 6 bases spanning the gap. The CDR3 reads CASSLGTAGNTIYF. The CDR3 DNA sequence: TGTGCCAGCAGCTTGGGGACTGCTGGAAACACCATATATTTT.

This chain uses TRBV6-5 with TRBJ2-7; 7 bases align to TRBD1. Per the germline V gene, CDR1 is MNHEY and CDR2 is SVGAGI. V was pared by 4 bases and J by 4 bases, with 10 bases of the junction left unmatched. The CDR3 has 15 amino acids. The DNA for the CDR3 is TGTGCCAGCAGTTTGCGACAGGGAAGGCGATACGAGCAGTACTTC. Translation gives CASSLRQGRRYEQYF.

J is TRBJ1-5 and V is TRBV27; D unresolved. The CDR3 consists of 12 residues. Germline V gene sequence: CDR1 MNHEY, CDR2 SMNVEV (reference sequence). Between the trimmed V and J ends, which lost 5 bases and 4 bases, there was a span of 6 bases. For the CDR3, the DNA is TGTGCCAGCAGTAGCTTGAATCAGCCCCAGCATTTT. Residues: CASSSLNQPQHF.

As regards this clone: One end of the junction varies from germline; a read error may be responsible. The rearrangement links TRBV7-7 to TRBJ2-5; D is unclear. The germline gives CDR1 SSHAT, CDR2 FNYEAQ (reference sequence). The CDR3 is made up of 13 amino acids. The CDR3 DNA is TGTGCTAGCAGCTTATTGAGATTGGAGACCCAGTACTTC. It translates to CASSLLRLETQYF. Drawing the rest from reference TRBV7-7 and TRBJ2-5, the complete variable domain is GAGVSQSPRYKVTKRGQDVTLRCDPISSHATLYWYQQALGQGPEFLTYFNYEAQPDKSGLPSDRFSAERPEGSISTLTIQRTEQRDSAMYRCASSLLRLETQYFGPGTRLLVL.

This chain connects TRBV18 to TRBJ1-1, with TRBD1 as a possible D gene (5 bases). The germline gives CDR1 KGHSH, CDR2 LQKENI. V lost 8 bases, J lost 5 bases, and 9 bases lay in between. The CDR3 loop spans 11 amino acids. For the CDR3, the DNA is TGTGCCAGCACCGGGGGGACTGAAGCTTTCTTT. As protein: CASTGGTEAFF.

The chain is built from TRBV6-1 and TRBJ2-5; TRBD2 might be the D (6 bases). Per the germline V gene, CDR1 is MNHNS and CDR2 is SASEGT. The CDR3 covers 15 residues. V was trimmed by 4 bases and J by 0 bases, leaving 12 bases between them. In DNA form, the CDR3 reads TGTGCCAGCAGTGGGGGACTTTCGTACCAAGAGACCCAGTACTTC. Its translation: CASSGGLSYQETQYF.

This sequence joins TRBV13 and TRBJ2-7; 10 nucleotides align to TRBD2. This CDR3 contains 20 residues. J lost 2 bases, V lost 4 bases, and 20 bases had no gene match. Germline V gene data show CDR1 as PRHDT and CDR2 as FYEKMQ (reference sequence). CDR3 residues: CASSSLDSGGAQSGTYEQYF. The CDR3 coding sequence is TGTGCCAGCAGCTCCCTGGACAGCGGGGGGGCTCAGTCGGGTACCTACGAGCAGTACTTC.

V and J are TRBV7-9 and TRBJ1-5, with D hard to call. Trimming pared 5 bases from V and 9 bases from J, leaving 14 bases between. Germline CDR1 SEHNR, CDR2 FQNEAQ (reference sequence). The CDR3 runs 13 residues. The CDR3 DNA follows: TGTGCCAGCAGCATCAATACTTTGTGGCCCCAGCATTTT. Encoded protein: CASSINTLWPQHF.

V gene TRBV27 combines with J gene TRBJ2-7, with D maybe TRBD2 (5 bases). The germline V and J ends were trimmed by 3 bases and 0 bases, with 9 bases remaining between them. The CDR3 sequence is 14 residues long. The V gene's germline CDR1 is MNHEY and CDR2 SMNVEV (reference sequence). For the CDR3, the DNA is TGTGCCAGCAGTTTTGCAGCGGTCTCCTACGAGCAGTACTTC. Its protein product is CASSFAAVSYEQYF.

J is TRBJ1-4 and V is TRBV30, with TRBD1 matching over 7 bases. The CDR3 contains 14 residues. Losses at the gene ends were 2 bases for V and 8 bases for J; bases not matched to a gene: 8. Per the germline V gene, CDR1 is GTSNPN and CDR2 is SVGIG (reference sequence). The CDR3 sequence is CAWSPGGALEKLFF. Written as DNA, the CDR3 is TGTGCCTGGAGTCCAGGGGGTGCGTTGGAAAAACTGTTTTTT. The entire variable domain, with the rest obtained from reference TRBV30 and TRBJ1-4, is as follows: SQTIHQWPATLVQPVGSPLSLECTVEGTSNPNLYWYRQAAGRGLQLLFYSVGIGQISSEVPQNLSASRPQDRQFILSSKKLLLSDSGFYLCAWSPGGALEKLFFGSGTQLSVL.

The V gene is TRBV18, the J gene TRBJ1-1; 8 bases line up with TRBD1. CDR1 KGHSH and CDR2 LQKENI come from the germline V gene. Losses at the gene ends were 0 bases for V and 3 bases for J; bases not matched to a gene: 6. The CDR3 has 16 amino acids. CDR3 in DNA: TGTGCCAGCTCACCACCCGGACAGGGAATTTACACTGAAGCTTTCTTT. This codes for CASSPPGQGIYTEAFF.